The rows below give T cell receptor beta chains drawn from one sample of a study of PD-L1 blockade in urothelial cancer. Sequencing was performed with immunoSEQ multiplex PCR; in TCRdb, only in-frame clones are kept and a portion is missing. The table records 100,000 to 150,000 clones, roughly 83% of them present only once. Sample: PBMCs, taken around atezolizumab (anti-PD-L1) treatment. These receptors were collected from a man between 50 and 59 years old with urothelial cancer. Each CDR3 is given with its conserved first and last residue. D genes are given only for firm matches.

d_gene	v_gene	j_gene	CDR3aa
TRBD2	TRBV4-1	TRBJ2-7	CASSQDGLAETGEQYF
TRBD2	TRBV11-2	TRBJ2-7	CASSPIAGGNYEQYF
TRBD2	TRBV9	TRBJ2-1	CASSVERTGLALNEQFF
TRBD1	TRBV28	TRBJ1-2	CASSPLGTGDGGYTF
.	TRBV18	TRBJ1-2	CASSPGQTKKGYGYTF
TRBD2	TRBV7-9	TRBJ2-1	CASSPAREVYNEQFF
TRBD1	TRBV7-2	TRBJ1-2	CASSLTGATNYGYTF
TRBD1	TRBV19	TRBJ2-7	CASSTGQGAHGQYF
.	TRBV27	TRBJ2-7	CASSWGGGYEQYF
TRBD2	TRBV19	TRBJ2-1	CASSGLAGVSGWDEQFF
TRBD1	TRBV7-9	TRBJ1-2	CASSLRDRGRDGYTF
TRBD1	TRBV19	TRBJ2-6	CASSTPPGQGHSGANVLTF
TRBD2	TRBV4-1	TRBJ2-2	CASSPWTSGNTGELFF
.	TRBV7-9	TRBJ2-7	CASSRGQSPTEQYF
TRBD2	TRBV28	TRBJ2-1	CASSLGGGRAGGNEQFF
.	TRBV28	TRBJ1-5	CASSYLTRQPQHF
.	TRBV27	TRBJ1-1	CASRPGAFF
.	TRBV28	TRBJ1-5	CAHAGPNQPQHF
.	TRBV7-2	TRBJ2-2	CASSFAGRQGGELFF
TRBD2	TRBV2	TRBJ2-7	CASRGLAGVNEQYF
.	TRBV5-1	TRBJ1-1	CASSLAAASGTEAFF
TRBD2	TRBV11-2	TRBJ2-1	CASSFSSGRANEQFF
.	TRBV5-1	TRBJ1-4	CASSRLDRGKLFF
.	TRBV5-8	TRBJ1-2	CASSLARSGYTF
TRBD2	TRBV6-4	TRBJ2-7	CASSPDAGGYEQYF
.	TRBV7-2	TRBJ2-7	CASSLVRAGSSYEQYF
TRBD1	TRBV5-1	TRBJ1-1	CASGSGQGYTEAFF
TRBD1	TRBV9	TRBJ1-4	CASSVGTGGTNEKLFF
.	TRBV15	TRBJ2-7	CATQTGLNYEQYF
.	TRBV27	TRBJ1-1	CASSLFRGGNTEAFF
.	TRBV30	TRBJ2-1	CAWSGGGGGNEQFF
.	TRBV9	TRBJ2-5	CASSVGQRETQYF
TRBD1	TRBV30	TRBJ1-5	CAWAQGGSNQPQHF
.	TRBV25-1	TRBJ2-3	CASSESEVADTQYF
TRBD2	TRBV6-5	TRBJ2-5	CASRYSGTTGQETQYF
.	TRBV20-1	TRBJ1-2	CNGGGNGYTF
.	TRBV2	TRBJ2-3	CASSDRRGSTDTQYF
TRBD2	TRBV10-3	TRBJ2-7	CAISDLRLAGEAYEQYF
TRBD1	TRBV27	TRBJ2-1	CASSFGLTGVREQFF
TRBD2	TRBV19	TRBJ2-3	CASSIRLAGHTDTQYF
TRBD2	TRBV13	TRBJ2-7	CASSPRTSGSTGEQYF
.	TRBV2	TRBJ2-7	CASSAGALVEQYF
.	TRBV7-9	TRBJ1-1	CASSLKPGHQAFF